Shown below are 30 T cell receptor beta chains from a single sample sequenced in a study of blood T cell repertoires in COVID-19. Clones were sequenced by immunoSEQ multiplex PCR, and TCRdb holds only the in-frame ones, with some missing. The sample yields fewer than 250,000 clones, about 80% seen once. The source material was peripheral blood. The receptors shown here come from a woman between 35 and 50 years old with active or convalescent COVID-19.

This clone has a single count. CDR3 protein: CASSSGQSSYEQYF. Here the CDR3 DNA reads TGTGCCAGCAGCTCGGGACAGTCCTCCTACGAGCAGTACTTC. V and J are TRBV11-3 and TRBJ2-7, with TRBD1 matching 7 bases. The CDR3 consists of 14 residues. Per the germline V gene, CDR1 is SGHNT and CDR2 is YENEEA. V shed 4 bases, J shed 0 bases, and the junction held 3 bases outside the gene matches.

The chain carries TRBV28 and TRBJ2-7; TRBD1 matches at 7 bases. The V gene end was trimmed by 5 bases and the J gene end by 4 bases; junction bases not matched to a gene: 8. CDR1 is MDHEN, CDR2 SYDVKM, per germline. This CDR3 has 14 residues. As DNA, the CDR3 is TGTGCCAGCAGTGGCCGGGACAGAGAGTACGAGCAGTACTTC. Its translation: CASSGRDREYEQYF.

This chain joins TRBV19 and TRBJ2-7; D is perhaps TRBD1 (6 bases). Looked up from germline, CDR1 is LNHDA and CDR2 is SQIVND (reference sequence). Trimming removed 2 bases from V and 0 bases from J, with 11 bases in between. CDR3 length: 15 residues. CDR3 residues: CASSISGQPSYEQYF. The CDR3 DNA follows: TGTGCCAGTAGTATAAGCGGACAGCCCTCCTACGAGCAGTACTTC.

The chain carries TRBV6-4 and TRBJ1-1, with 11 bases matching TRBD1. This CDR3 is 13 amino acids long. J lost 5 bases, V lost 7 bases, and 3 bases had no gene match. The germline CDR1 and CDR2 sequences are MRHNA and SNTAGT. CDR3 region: CASKGTGGTEAFF. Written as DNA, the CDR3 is TGTGCCAGCAAAGGGACAGGGGGGACTGAAGCTTTCTTT.

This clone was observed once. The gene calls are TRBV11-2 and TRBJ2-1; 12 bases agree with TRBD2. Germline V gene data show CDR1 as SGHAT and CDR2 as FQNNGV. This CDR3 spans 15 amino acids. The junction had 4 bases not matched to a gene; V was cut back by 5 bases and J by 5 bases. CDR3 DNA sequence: TGTGCCAGCAGCGAGGGACTAGCGGGTAACAATGAGCAGTTCTTC. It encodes CASSEGLAGNNEQFF.

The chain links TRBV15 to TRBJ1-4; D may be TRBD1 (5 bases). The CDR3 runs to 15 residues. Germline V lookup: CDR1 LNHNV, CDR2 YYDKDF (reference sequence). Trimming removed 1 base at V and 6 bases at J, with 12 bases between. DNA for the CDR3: TGTGCCACCAGCAGAGTAGTAGGGGCGGATGAAAAACTGTTTTTT. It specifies CATSRVVGADEKLFF.

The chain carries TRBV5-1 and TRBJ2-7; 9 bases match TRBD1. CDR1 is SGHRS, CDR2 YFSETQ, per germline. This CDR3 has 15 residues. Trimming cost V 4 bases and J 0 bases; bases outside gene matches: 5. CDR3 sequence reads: CASSLTGGSSYEQYF. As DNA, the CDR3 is TGCGCCAGCAGCCTTACAGGGGGCAGCTCCTACGAGCAGTACTTC.

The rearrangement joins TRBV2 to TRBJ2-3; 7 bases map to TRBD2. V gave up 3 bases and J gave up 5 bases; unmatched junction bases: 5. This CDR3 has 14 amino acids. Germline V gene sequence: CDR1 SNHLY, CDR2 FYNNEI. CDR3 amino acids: CASSETSFEDTQYF. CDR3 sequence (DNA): TGTGCCAGCAGTGAGACTAGCTTTGAAGATACGCAGTATTTT.

For the CDR3, the DNA is TGTGCCAGCAGCTTAGCCAAGTCTTGGAGGAACACCGGGGAGCTGTTTTTT. Encoded protein: CASSLAKSWRNTGELFF. The chain joins TRBV7-2 to TRBJ2-2; no clear D. The germline V and J ends were trimmed by 0 bases and 1 base, with 12 bases remaining between them. The CDR3 loop spans 17 amino acids. Germline CDR1 is SGHTA and CDR2 is FQGNSA. The variable domain in full, completed from reference TRBV7-2 and TRBJ2-2, reads GAGVSQSPSNKVTEKGKDVELRCDPISGHTALYWYRQSLGQGLEFLIYFQGNSAPDKSGLPSDRFSAERTGGSVSTLTIQRTQQEDSAVYLCASSLAKSWRNTGELFFGEGSRLTVL.

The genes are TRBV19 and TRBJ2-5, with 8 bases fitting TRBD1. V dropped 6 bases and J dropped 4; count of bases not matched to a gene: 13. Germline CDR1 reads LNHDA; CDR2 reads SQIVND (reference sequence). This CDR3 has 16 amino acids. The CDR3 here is CASRDRAAGSGETQYF. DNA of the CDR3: TGTGCCAGTAGGGACAGGGCGGCGGGGTCAGGAGAGACCCAGTACTTC.

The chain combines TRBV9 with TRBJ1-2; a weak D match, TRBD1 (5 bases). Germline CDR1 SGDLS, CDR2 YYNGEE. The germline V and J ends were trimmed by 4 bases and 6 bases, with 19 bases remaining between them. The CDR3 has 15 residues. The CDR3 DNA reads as TGTGCCAGCAGCCCACGCCTAGGGCCCAGGGATGGCTACACCTTC. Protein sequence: CASSPRLGPRDGYTF.

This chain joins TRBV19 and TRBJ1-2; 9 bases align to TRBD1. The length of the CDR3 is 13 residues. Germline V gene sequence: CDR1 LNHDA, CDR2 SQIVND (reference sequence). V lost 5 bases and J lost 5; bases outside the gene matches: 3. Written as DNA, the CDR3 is TGTGCCAGTAGTGCCGGGACAGGGTATGGCTACACCTTC. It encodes CASSAGTGYGYTF.

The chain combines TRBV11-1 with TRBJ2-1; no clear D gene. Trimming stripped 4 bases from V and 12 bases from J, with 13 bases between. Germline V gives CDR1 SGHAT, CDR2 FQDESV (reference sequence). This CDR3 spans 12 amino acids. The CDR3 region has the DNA TGTGCCAGCAGCTCAAACTTCTTTGGGCAGTTCTTC. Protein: CASSSNFFGQFF. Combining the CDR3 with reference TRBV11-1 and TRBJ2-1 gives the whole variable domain EAEVAQSPRYKITEKSQAVAFWCDPISGHATLYWYRQILGQGPELLVQFQDESVVDDSQLPKDRFSAERLKGVDSTLKIQPAELGDSAMYLCASSSNFFGQFFGPGTRLTVL.

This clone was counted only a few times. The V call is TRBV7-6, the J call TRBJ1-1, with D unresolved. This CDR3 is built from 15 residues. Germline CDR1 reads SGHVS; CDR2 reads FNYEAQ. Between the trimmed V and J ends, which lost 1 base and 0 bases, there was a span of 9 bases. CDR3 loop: CASSLGRGVNTEAFF. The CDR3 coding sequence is TGTGCCAGCAGCTTAGGACGGGGAGTGAACACTGAAGCTTTCTTT.

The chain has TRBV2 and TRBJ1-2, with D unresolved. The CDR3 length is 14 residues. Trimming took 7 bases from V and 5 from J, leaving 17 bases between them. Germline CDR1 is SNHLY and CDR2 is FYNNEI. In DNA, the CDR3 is TGTGCCAGCAAAATCTCCCCTGGGGAGTATGGCTACACCTTC. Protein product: CASKISPGEYGYTF.

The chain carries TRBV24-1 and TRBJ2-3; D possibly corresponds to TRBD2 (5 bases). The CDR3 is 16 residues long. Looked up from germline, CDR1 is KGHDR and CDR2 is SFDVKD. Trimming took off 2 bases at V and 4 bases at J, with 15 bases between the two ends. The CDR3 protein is CATSDSGLASSDTQYF. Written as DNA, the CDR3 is TGTGCCACCAGTGATTCCGGACTGGCCTCCTCAGATACGCAGTATTTT.

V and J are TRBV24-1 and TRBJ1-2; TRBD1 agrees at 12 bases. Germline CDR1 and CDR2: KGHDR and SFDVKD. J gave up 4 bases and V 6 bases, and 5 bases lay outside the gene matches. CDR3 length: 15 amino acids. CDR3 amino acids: CATSTRDRGPYGYTF. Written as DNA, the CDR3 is TGTGCCACCAGTACCCGGGACAGGGGGCCCTATGGCTACACCTTC.

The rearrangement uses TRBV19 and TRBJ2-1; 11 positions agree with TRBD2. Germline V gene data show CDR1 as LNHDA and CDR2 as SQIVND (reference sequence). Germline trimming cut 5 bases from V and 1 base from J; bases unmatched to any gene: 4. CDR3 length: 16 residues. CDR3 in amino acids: CASSFRLAGSYNEQFF. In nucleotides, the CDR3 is TGTGCCAGTAGTTTCAGACTAGCGGGGTCCTACAATGAGCAGTTCTTC.

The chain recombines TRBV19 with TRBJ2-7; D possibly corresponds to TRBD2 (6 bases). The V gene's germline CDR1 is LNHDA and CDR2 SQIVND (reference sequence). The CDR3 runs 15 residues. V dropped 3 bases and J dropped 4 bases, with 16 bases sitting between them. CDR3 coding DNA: TGTGCCAGTAGTATGGTGTCTGCTAGCGATTACGAGCAGTACTTC. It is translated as CASSMVSASDYEQYF.

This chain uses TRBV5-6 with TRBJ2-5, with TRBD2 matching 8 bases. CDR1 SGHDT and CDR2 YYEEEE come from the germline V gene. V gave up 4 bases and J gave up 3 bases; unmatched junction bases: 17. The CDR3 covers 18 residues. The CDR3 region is CASSPRYGGARDEETQYF. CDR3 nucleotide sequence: TGTGCCAGCAGCCCCCGGTACGGGGGGGCTAGAGATGAAGAGACCCAGTACTTC.

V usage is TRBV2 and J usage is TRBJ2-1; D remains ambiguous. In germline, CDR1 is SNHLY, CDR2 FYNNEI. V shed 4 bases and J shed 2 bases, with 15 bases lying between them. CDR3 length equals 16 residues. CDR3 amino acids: CASSGLLTEPYNEQFF. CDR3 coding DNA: TGTGCCAGCAGTGGGCTCCTGACTGAACCCTACAATGAGCAGTTCTTC.

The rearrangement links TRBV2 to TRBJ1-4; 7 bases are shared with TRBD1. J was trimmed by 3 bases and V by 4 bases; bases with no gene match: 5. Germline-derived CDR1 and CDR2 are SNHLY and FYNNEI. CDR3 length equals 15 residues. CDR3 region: CASSGLGQPNEKLFF. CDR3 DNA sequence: TGTGCCAGCAGTGGCTTGGGACAGCCTAATGAAAAACTGTTTTTT.

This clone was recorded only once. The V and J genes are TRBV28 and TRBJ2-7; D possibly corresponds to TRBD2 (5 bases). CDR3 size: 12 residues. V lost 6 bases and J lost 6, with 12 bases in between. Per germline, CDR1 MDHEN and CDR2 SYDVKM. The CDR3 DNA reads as TGTGCCAGCAGCACGAGGGTGGCCGAGCAGTACTTC. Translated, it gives CASSTRVAEQYF.

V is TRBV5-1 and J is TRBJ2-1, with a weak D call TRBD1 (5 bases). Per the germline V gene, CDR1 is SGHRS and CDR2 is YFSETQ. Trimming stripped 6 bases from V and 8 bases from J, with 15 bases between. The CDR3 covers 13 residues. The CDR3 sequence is CASTLPGMDEQFF. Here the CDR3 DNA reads TGCGCCAGCACATTGCCAGGGATGGATGAGCAGTTCTTC.

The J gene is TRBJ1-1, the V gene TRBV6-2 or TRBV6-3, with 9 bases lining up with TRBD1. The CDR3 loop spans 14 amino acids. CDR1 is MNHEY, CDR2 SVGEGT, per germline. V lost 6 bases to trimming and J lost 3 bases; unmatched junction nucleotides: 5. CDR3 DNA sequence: TGTGCCAGCAGCTTGACAGGGGGGTACACTGAAGCTTTCTTT. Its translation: CASSLTGGYTEAFF.

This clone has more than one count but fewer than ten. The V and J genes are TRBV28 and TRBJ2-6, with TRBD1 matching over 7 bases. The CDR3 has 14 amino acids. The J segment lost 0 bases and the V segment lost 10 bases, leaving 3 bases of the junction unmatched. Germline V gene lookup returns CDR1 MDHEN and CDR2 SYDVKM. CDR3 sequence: CATTGVSGANVLTF. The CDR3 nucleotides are TGTGCCACCACAGGGGTCTCTGGGGCCAACGTCCTGACTTTC.

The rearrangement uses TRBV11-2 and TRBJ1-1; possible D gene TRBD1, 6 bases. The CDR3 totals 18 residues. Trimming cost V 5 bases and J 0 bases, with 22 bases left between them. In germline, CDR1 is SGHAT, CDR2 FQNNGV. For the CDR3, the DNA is TGTGCCAGCAGCCCCCATGTGAGGGGGGGCCAAATGAACACTGAAGCTTTCTTT. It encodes CASSPHVRGGQMNTEAFF.

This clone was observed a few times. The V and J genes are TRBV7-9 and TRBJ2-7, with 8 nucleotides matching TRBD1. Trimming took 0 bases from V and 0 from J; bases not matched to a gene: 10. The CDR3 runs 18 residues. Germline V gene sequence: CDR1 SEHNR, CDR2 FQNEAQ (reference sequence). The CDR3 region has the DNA TGTGCCAGCAGCTTAGCTTTCCCTGGCACAGGGGGCTCCTACGAGCAGTACTTC. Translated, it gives CASSLAFPGTGGSYEQYF.

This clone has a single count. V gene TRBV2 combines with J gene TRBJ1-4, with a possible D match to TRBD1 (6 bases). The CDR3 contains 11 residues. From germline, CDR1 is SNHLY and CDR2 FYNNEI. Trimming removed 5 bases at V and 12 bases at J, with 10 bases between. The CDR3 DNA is TGTGCCAGCAGTCGACAGGCTCAACTGTTTTTT. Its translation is CASSRQAQLFF. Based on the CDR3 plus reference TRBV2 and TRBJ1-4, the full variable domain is EPEVTQTPSHQVTQMGQEVILRCVPISNHLYFYWYRQILGQKVEFLVSFYNNEISEKSEIFDDQFSVERPDGSNFTLKIRSTKLEDSAMYFCASSRQAQLFFGSGTQLSVL.

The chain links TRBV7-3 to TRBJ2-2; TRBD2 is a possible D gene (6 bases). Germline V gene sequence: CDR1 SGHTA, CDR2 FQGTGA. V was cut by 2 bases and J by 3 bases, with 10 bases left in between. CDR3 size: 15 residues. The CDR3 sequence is CASSLWSSDTGELFF. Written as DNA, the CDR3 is TGTGCCAGCAGCTTATGGTCTAGCGACACCGGGGAGCTGTTTTTT.